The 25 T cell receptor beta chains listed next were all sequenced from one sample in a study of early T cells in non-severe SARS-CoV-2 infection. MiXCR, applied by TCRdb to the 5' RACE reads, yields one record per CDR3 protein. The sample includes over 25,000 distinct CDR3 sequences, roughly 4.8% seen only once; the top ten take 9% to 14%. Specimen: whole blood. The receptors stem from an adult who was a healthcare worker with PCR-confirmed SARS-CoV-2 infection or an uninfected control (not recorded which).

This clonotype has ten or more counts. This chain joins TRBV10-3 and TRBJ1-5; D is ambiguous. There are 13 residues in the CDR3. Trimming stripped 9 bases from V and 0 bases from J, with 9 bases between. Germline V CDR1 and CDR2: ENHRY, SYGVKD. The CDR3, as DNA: TGTGCCATAAGCATCGATAGCAATCAGCCCCAGCATTTT. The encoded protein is CAISIDSNQPQHF.

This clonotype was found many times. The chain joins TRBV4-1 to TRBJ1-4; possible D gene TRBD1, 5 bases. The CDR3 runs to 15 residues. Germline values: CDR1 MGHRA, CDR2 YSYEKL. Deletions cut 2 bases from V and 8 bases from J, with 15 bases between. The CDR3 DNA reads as TGCGCCAGCAGCCAAATCCTCGGGGGGGAAGAAAAACTGTTTTTT. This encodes CASSQILGGEEKLFF.

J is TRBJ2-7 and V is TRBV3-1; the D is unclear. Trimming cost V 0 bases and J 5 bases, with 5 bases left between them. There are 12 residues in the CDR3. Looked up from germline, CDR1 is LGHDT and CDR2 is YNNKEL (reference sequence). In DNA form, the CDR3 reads TGTGCCAGCAGCCAAGATAACCACGAGCAGTACTTC. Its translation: CASSQDNHEQYF.

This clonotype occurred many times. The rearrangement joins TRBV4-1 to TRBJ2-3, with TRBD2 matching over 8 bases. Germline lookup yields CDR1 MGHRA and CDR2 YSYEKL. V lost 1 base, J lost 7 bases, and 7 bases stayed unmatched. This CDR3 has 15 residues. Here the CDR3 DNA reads TGCGCCAGCAGCCAAGGGACTAGCCCATCCTATACGCAGTATTTT. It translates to CASSQGTSPSYTQYF.

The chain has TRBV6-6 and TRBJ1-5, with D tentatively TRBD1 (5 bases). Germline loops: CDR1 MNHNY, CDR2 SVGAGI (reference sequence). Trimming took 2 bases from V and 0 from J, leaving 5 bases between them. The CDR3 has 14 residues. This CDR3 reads CASSYGGSNQPQHF. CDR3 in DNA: TGTGCCAGCAGTTACGGGGGTAGCAATCAGCCCCAGCATTTT.

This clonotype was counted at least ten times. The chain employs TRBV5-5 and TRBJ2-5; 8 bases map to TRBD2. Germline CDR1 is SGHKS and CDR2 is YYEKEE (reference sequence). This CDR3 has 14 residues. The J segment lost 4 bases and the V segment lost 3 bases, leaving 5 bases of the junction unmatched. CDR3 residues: CASSSEAGVETQYF. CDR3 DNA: TGTGCCAGCAGCTCCGAAGCGGGAGTAGAGACCCAGTACTTC.

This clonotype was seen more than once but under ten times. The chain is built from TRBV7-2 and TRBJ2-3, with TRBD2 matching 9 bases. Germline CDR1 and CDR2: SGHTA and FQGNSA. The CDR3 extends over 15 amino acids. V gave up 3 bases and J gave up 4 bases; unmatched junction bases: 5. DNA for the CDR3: TGTGCCAGCAGCTTTGCGGGGGGGAGCCCAGATACGCAGTATTTT. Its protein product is CASSFAGGSPDTQYF.

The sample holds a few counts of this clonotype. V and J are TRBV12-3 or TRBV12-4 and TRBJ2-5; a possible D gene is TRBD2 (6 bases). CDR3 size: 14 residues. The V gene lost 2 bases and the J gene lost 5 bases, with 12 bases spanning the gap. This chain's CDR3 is CASSLSGTGETQYF. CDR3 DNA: TGTGCCAGCAGTTTATCGGGGACTGGGGAGACCCAGTACTTC.

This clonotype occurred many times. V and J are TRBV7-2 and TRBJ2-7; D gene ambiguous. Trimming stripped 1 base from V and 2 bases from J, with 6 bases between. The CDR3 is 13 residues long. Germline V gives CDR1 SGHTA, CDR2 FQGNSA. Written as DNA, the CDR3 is TGTGCCAGCAGCTTAGGGGCAACCTACGAGCAGTACTTC. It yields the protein CASSLGATYEQYF.

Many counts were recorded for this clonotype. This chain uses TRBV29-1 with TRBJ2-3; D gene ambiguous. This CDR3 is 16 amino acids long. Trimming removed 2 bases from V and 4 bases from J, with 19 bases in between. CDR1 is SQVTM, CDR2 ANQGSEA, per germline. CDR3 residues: CSVELTGLRGPDTQYF. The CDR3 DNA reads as TGCAGCGTTGAATTGACCGGTCTCCGAGGACCAGATACGCAGTATTTT.

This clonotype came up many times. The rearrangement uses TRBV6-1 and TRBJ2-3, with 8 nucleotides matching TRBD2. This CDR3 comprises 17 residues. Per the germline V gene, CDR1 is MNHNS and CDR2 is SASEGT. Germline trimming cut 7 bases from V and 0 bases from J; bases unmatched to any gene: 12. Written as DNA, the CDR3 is TGTGCCAGCAACGGCGGGGGGACCCACCTTAGCACAGATACGCAGTATTTT. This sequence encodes CASNGGGTHLSTDTQYF.

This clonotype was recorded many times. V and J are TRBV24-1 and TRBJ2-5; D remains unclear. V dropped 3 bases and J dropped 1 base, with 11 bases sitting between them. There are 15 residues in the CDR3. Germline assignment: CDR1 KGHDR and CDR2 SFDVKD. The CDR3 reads CATSDQILSQETQYF. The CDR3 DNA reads TGTGCCACCAGTGATCAAATCCTCAGCCAAGAGACCCAGTACTTC.

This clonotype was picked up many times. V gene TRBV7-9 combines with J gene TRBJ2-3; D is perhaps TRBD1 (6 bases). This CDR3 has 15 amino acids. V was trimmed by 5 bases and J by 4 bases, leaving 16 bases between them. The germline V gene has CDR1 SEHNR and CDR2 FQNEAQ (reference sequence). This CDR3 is CASSPRGNEADTQYF. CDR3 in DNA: TGTGCCAGCAGCCCCAGGGGTAACGAGGCAGATACGCAGTATTTT.

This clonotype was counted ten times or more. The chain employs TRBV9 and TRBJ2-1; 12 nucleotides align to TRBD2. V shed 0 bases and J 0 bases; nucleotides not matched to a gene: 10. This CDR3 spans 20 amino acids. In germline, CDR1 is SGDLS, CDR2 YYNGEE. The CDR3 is CASSVETSGSLRTSYNEQFF. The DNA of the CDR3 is TGTGCCAGCAGCGTAGAGACTAGCGGGAGTCTTCGAACCTCCTACAATGAGCAGTTCTTC.

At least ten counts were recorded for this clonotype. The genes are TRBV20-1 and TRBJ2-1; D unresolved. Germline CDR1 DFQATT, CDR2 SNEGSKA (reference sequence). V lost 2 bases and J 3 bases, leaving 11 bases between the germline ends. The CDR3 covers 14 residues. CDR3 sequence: CSARPYLGYNEQFF. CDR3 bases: TGCAGTGCTAGACCTTACCTTGGCTACAATGAGCAGTTCTTC.

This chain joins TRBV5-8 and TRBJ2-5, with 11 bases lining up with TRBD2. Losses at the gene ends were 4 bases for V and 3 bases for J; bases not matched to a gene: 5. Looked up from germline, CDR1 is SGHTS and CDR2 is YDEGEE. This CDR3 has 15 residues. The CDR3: CASSPSTSGKETQYF. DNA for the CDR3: TGTGCCAGCAGCCCGTCGACTAGCGGGAAAGAGACCCAGTACTTC. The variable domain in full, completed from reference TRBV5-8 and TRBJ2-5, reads EAGVTQSPTHLIKTRGQQATLRCSPISGHTSVYWYQQALGLGLQFLLWYDEGEERNRGNFPPRFSGRQFPNYSSELNVNALELEDSALYLCASSPSTSGKETQYFGPGTRLLVL.

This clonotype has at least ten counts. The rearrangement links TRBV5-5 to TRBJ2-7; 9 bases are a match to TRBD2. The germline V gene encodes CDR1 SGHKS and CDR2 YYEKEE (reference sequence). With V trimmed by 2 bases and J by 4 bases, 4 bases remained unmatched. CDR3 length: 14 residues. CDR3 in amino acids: CASSFSGSGYEQYF. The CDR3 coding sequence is TGTGCCAGCAGCTTTAGCGGGAGTGGGTACGAGCAGTACTTC.

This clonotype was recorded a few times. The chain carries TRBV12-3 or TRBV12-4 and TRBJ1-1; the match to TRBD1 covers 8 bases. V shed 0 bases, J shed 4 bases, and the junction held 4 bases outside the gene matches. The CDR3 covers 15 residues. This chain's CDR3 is CASSLAQGARTEAFF. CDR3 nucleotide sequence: TGTGCCAGCAGTTTAGCCCAGGGGGCGCGCACTGAAGCTTTCTTT.

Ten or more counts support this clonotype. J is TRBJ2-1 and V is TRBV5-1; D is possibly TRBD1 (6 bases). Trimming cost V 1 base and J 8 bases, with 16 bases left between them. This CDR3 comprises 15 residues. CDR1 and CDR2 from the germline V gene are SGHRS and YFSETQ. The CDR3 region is CASSLNDRPGHEQFF. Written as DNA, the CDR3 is TGCGCCAGCAGCTTGAATGACAGGCCCGGCCATGAGCAGTTCTTC.

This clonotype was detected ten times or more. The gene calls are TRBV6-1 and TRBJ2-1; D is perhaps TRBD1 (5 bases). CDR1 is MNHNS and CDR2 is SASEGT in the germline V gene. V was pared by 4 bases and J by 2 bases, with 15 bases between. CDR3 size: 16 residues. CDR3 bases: TGTGCCAGCAGTGTTTTTGACAGAGTAGCCTACAATGAGCAGTTCTTC. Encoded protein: CASSVFDRVAYNEQFF.

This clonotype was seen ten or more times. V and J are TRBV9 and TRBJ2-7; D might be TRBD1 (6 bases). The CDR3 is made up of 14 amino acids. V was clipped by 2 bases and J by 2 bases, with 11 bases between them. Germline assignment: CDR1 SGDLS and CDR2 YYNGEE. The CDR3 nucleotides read TGTGCCAGCAGCGTGGGGGACACGGCCTACGAGCAGTACTTC. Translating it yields CASSVGDTAYEQYF.

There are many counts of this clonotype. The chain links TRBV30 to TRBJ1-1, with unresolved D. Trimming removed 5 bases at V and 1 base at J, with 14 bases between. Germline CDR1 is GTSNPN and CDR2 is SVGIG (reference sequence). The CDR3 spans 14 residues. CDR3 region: CAWARFRKNTEAFF. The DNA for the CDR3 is TGTGCCTGGGCAAGGTTCCGTAAGAACACTGAAGCTTTCTTT.

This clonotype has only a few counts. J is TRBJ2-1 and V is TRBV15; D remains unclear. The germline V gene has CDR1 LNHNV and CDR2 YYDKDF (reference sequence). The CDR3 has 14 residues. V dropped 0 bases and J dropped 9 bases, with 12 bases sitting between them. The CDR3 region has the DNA TGTGCCACCAGCAGAGATCCCCAAAACAGTGAGCAGTTCTTC. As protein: CATSRDPQNSEQFF.

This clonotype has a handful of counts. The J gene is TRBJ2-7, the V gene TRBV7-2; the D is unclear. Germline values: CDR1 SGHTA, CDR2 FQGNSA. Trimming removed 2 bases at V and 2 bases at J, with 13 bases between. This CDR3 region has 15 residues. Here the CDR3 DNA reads TGTGCCAGCAGCTTAAGGTTAGGGCCCACCTACGAGCAGTACTTC. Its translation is CASSLRLGPTYEQYF.

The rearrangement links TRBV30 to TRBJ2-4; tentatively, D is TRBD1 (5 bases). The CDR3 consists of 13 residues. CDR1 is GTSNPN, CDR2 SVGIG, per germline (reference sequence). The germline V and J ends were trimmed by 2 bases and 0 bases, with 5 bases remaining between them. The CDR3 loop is CAWSQGAKNIQYF. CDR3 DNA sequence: TGTGCCTGGAGTCAGGGAGCCAAAAACATTCAGTACTTC.